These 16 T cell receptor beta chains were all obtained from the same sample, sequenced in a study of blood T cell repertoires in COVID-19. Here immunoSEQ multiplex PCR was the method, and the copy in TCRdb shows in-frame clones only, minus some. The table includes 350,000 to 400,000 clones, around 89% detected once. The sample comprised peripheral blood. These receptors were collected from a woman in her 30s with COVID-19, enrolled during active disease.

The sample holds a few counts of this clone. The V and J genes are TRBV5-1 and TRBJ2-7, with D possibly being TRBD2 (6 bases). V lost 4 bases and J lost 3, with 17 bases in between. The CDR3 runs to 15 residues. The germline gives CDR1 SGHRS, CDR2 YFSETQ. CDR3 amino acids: CASSPRGGSSYEQYV. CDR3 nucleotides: TGCGCCAGCAGCCCGCGTGGGGGGAGCAGCTACGAGCAGTACGTC.

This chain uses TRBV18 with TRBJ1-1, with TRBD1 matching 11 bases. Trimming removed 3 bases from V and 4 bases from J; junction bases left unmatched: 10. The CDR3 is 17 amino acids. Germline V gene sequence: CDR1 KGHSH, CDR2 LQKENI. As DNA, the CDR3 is TGTGCCAGCTCACCTAGGACAGGGGGCGCGGTGGCCACTGAAGCTTTCTTT. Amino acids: CASSPRTGGAVATEAFF.

CDR3 nucleotides: TGTGCCAGCAGCCCTAGACAGGGGGCTTCTGGCTACACCTTC. Protein sequence: CASSPRQGASGYTF. This sequence joins TRBV5-4 and TRBJ1-2, with TRBD1 identical over 10 bases. Germline-derived CDR1 and CDR2 are SGHNT and YYREEE (reference sequence). The V gene end was trimmed by 4 bases and the J gene end by 7 bases; junction bases not matched to a gene: 7. This CDR3 contains 14 residues.

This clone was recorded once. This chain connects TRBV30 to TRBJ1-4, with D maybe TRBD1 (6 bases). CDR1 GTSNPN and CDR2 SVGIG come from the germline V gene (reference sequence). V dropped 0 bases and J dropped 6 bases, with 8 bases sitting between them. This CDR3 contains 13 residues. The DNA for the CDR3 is TGTGCCTGGAGTGTACGACAGGATGAAAAACTGTTTTTT. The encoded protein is CAWSVRQDEKLFF.

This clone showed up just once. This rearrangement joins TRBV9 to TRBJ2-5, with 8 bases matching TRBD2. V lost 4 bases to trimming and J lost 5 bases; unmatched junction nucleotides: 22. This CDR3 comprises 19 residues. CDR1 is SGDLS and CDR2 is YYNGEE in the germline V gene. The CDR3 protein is CASSSGSEPIAGSLETQYF. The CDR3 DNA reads TGTGCCAGCAGCTCAGGGTCAGAACCAATAGCGGGATCGCTTGAGACCCAGTACTTC. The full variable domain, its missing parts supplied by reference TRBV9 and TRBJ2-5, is DSGVTQTPKHLITATGQRVTLRCSPRSGDLSVYWYQQSLDQGLQFLIQYYNGEERAKGNILERFSAQQFPDLHSELNLSSLELGDSALYFCASSSGSEPIAGSLETQYFGPGTRLLVL.

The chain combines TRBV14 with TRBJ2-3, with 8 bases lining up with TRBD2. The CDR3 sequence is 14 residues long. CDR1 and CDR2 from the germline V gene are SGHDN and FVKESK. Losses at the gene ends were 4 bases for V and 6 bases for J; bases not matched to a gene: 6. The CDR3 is CASSPRQRGDTQYF. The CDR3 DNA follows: TGTGCCAGCAGCCCTCGGCAGCGGGGGGATACGCAGTATTTT.

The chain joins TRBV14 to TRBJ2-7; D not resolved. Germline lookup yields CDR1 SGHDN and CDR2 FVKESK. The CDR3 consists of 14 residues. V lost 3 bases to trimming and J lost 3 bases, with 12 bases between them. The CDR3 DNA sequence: TGTGCCAGCAGCCACCTATCCCCCGGCTACGAGCAGTACTTC. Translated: CASSHLSPGYEQYF.

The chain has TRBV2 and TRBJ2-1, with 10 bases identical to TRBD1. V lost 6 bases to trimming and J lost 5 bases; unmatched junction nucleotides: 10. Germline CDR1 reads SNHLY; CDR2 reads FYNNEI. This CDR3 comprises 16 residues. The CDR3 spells CASRALRTGGHNEQFF. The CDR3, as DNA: TGTGCCAGCAGAGCACTTCGGACAGGGGGGCACAATGAGCAGTTCTTC.

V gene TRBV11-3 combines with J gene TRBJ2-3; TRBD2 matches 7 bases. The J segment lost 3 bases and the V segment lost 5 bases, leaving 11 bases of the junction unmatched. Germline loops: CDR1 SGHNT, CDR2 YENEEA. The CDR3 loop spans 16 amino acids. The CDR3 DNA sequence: TGTGCCAGCAGCGTACTAGCGATAAAAGGGACAGATACGCAGTATTTT. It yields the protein CASSVLAIKGTDTQYF.

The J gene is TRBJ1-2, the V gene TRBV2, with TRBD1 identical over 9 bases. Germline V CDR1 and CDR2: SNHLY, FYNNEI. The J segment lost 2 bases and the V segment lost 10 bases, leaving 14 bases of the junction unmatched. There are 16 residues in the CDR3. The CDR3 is CAILTGTGKANYGYTF. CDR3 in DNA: TGTGCCATACTGACCGGGACAGGGAAGGCCAACTATGGCTACACCTTC. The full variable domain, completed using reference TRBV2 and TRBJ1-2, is EPEVTQTPSHQVTQMGQEVILRCVPISNHLYFYWYRQILGQKVEFLVSFYNNEISEKSEIFDDQFSVERPDGSNFTLKIRSTKLEDSAMYFCAILTGTGKANYGYTFGSGTRLTVV.

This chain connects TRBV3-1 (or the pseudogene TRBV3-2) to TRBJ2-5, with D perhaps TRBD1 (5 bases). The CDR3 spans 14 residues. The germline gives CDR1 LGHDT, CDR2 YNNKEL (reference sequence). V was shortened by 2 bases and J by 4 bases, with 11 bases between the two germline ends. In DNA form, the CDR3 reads TGTGCCAGCAGCCAACAGGGTGGCGGAGAGACCCAGTACTTC. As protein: CASSQQGGGETQYF.

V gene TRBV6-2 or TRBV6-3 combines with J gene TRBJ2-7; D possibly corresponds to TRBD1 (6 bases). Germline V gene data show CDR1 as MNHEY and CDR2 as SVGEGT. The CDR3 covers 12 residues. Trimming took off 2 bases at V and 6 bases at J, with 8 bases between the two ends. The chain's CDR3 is CASSYNRAEQYF. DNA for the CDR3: TGTGCCAGCAGTTACAACAGGGCCGAGCAGTACTTC.

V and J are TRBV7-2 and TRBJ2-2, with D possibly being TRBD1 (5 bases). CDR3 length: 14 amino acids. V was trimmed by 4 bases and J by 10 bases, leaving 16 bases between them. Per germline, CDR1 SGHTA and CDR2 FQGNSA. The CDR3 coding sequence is TGTGCCAGCAGCTACAGGTCTCTCCCCGCGGAGCTGTTTTTT. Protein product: CASSYRSLPAELFF.

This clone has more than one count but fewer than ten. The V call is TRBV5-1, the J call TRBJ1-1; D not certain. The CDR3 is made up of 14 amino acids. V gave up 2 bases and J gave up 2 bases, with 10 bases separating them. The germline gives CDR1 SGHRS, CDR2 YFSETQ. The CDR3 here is CASSLGASNTEAFF. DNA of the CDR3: TGCGCCAGCAGCTTAGGAGCTTCAAACACTGAAGCTTTCTTT.

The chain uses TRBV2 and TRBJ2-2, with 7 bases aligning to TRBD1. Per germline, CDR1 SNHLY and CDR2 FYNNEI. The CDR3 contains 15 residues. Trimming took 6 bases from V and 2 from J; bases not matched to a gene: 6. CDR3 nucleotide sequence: TGTGCCAGCAGACTGGGGACAGACAACACCGGGGAGCTGTTTTTT. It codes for CASRLGTDNTGELFF.

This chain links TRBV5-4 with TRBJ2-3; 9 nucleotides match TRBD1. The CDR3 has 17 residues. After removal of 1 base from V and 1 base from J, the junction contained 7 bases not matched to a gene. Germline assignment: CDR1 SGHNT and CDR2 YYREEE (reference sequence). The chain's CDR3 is CASSLPGTGTGTDTQYF. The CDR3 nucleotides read TGTGCCAGCAGCTTGCCAGGGACAGGGACTGGCACAGATACGCAGTATTTT.